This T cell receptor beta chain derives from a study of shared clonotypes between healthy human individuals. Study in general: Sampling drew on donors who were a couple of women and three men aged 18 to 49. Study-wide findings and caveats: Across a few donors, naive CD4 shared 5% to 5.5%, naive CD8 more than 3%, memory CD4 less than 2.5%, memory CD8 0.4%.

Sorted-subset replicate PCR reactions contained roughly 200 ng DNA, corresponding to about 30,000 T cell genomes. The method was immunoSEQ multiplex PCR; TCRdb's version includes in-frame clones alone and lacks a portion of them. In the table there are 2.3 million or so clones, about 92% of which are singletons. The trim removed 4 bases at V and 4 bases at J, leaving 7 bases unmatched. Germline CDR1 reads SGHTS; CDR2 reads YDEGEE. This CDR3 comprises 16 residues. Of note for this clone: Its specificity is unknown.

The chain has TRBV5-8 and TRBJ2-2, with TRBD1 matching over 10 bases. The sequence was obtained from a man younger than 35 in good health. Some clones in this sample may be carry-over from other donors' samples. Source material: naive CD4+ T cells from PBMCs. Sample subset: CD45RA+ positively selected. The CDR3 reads CASSPRGQGSTGELFF. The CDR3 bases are TGTGCCAGCAGCCCCCGGGGACAGGGGTCCACCGGGGAGCTGTTTTTT.